This T cell receptor (beta chain) emerged from a study of blood T cell repertoires in COVID-19. On the study more broadly: Both acute and convalescent COVID-19 samples were obtained from the United States, Italy and Spain.

Here immunoSEQ multiplex PCR was the method, and the copy in TCRdb shows in-frame clones only, minus some. The sample lists 150,000 to 200,000 clones; roughly four fifths were seen once. Germline CDR1 SGHRS, CDR2 YFSETQ. The V end was cut by 3 bases, the J end by 0 bases, with 11 bases between. The CDR3 is 15 amino acids. The sequenced sample was peripheral blood. The origin of this receptor is a woman of 80 years or more with COVID-19, enrolled during active disease. V and J are TRBV5-1 and TRBJ2-3, with D possibly matching TRBD1 (5 bases). The DNA for the CDR3 is TGCGCCAGCAGCTCCAAGGGGCAGAGCACAGATACGCAGTATTTT. This gives the protein CASSSKGQSTDTQYF.